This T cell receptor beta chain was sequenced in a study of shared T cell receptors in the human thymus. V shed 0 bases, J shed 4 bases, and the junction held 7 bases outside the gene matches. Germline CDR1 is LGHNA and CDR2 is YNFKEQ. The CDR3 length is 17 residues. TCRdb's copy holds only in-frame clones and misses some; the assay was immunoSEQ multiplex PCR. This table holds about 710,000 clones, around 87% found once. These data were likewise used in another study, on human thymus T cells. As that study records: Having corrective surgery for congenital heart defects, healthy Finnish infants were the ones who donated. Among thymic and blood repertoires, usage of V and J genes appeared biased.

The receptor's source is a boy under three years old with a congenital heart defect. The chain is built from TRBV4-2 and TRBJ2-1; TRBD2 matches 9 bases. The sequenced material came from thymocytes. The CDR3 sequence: CASSQDWGLAIYNEQFF. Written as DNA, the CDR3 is TGTGCCAGCAGCCAAGATTGGGGACTAGCTATTTACAATGAGCAGTTCTTC.